This entry lists 19 T cell receptor beta chains sequenced from one sample in a study of graft-versus-host responses after intestinal transplantation. Antigen specificity for these receptors is unknown. Assay: immunoSEQ multiplex PCR; the TCRdb copy retains only in-frame clones and omits some. The sample has almost 85,000 clones; about nine tenths are singletons. The sequences come from unstimulated CD4+ T cells sorted from spleen or lymph node cells, collected before intestinal transplant. The receptors were sampled from a human donor who received an intestinal transplant.

The CDR3 DNA reads as TGCGCCAGCAGTGACCTTGACCTAGGGAGTGGAGCTTTCTTT. Its protein product is CASSDLDLGSGAFF. The chain recombines TRBV10-2 with TRBJ1-1, with no clear D. The CDR3 is 14 residues long. Germline V gene lookup returns CDR1 WSHSY and CDR2 SAAADI. V was trimmed by 3 bases and J by 10 bases, leaving 18 bases between them.

The chain couples TRBV9 to TRBJ2-3; TRBD2 aligns across 11 bases. V lost 1 base to trimming and J lost 3 bases; unmatched junction nucleotides: 4. The length of the CDR3 is 16 residues. Germline V lookup: CDR1 SGDLS, CDR2 YYNGEE. CDR3 loop: CASSVSSGGRTDTQYF. CDR3 coding DNA: TGTGCCAGCAGCGTATCTAGCGGGGGGAGGACAGATACGCAGTATTTT.

This sequence joins TRBV5-1 and TRBJ1-3; 9 bases agree with TRBD1. The V gene end was trimmed by 0 bases and the J gene end by 4 bases; junction bases not matched to a gene: 2. Germline V gene sequence: CDR1 SGHRS, CDR2 YFSETQ. The CDR3 runs to 15 residues. CDR3 DNA: TGCGCCAGCAGCTTGGACAGGGGGCCAGGAAACACCATATATTTT. Protein sequence: CASSLDRGPGNTIYF.

This rearrangement joins TRBV18 to TRBJ2-5; D perhaps matches TRBD1 (6 bases). Germline V gene lookup returns CDR1 KGHSH and CDR2 LQKENI. V lost 3 bases, J lost 4 bases, and 12 bases lay in between. The CDR3 sequence is 14 residues long. This CDR3 is CASSPPDRRETQYF. The CDR3, as DNA: TGTGCCAGCTCACCCCCGGACAGAAGAGAGACCCAGTACTTC.

The rearrangement uses TRBV28 and TRBJ1-6; perhaps TRBD1 as D (6 bases). The CDR3 consists of 14 residues. The V gene lost 7 bases and the J gene lost 5 bases, with 12 bases spanning the gap. Germline V lookup: CDR1 MDHEN, CDR2 SYDVKM. The chain's CDR3 is CASKRTVDNSPLHF. The CDR3 nucleotides are TGTGCCAGCAAGAGGACAGTTGATAATTCACCCCTCCACTTT. The full variable domain, rest sourced from reference TRBV28 and TRBJ1-6, is DVKVTQSSRYLVKRTGEKVFLECVQDMDHENMFWYRQDPGLGLRLIYFSYDVKMKEKGDIPEGYSVSREKKERFSLILESASTNQTSMYLCASKRTVDNSPLHFGNGTRLTVT.

The rearrangement joins TRBV7-2 to TRBJ2-5; 9 nucleotides agree with TRBD1. The V gene end was trimmed by 5 bases and the J gene end by 8 bases; junction bases not matched to a gene: 6. The CDR3 has 13 residues. CDR1 is SGHTA and CDR2 is FQGNSA in the germline V gene. CDR3 protein: CASSPQGADTQYF. The CDR3 region has the DNA TGTGCCAGCAGCCCACAGGGGGCGGATACCCAGTACTTC.

The chain has TRBV18 and TRBJ1-1; 9 positions match TRBD1. The J segment lost 4 bases and the V segment lost 4 bases, leaving 4 bases of the junction unmatched. CDR1 KGHSH and CDR2 LQKENI come from the germline V gene. There are 14 residues in the CDR3. CDR3 nucleotides: TGTGCCAGCTCACACAGGGGGCTGGGCACTGAAGCTTTCTTT. The encoded protein is CASSHRGLGTEAFF.

This sequence joins TRBV19 and TRBJ2-3; 8 positions agree with TRBD1. This CDR3 region has 15 residues. CDR1 and CDR2 (germline): LNHDA, SQIVND (reference sequence). J gave up 1 base and V 9 bases, and 9 bases lay outside the gene matches. In DNA, the CDR3 is TGTGCCAGCGGAAAGTGGGGACAGGGCACAGATACGCAGTATTTT. It translates to CASGKWGQGTDTQYF.

The genes are TRBV5-6 and TRBJ2-7, with 9 bases matching TRBD1. The CDR3 sequence is 15 residues long. Losses at the gene ends were 2 bases for V and 3 bases for J; bases not matched to a gene: 6. The germline V gene encodes CDR1 SGHDT and CDR2 YYEEEE. CDR3 nucleotides: TGTGCCAGCAGCTTTGGGACAGGGCCGGACTACGAGCAGTACTTC. Amino acid sequence: CASSFGTGPDYEQYF.

This clone turned up a few times. The chain links TRBV4-3 to TRBJ1-4; 7 bases align to TRBD1. With V trimmed by 1 base and J by 8 bases, 7 bases remained unmatched. Germline V gene data show CDR1 as LGHNA and CDR2 as YSLEER. The CDR3 extends over 15 amino acids. CDR3 sequence reads: CASSQGDRVEEKLFF. In DNA, the CDR3 is TGCGCCAGCAGCCAAGGAGACAGGGTCGAAGAAAAACTGTTTTTT.

The gene calls are TRBV7-9 and TRBJ2-5; no clear D. This CDR3 is built from 9 residues. Germline CDR1 is SEHNR and CDR2 is FQNEAQ (reference sequence). V was pared by 10 bases and J by 4 bases, with 4 bases between. The CDR3 DNA sequence: TGTGCCACCGGAGAGACCCAGTACTTC. Its translation is CATGETQYF.

The chain couples TRBV5-6 to TRBJ1-2; D is undetermined. The CDR3 totals 14 residues. CDR1 and CDR2 from the germline V gene are SGHDT and YYEEEE. V lost 6 bases and J lost 8, with 20 bases in between. CDR3 sequence: CASIINGVFGGYTF. CDR3 nucleotides: TGTGCCAGCATTATAAACGGGGTTTTTGGAGGCTACACCTTC.

V is TRBV7-2 and J is TRBJ1-6; 9 bases are a match to TRBD1. J lost 7 bases, V lost 5 bases, and 6 bases had no gene match. There are 15 residues in the CDR3. The V gene's germline CDR1 is SGHTA and CDR2 FQGNSA. The CDR3 protein is CASSHGTGKNSPLHF. The CDR3 DNA follows: TGTGCCAGCAGCCATGGGACAGGGAAAAATTCACCCCTCCACTTT.

V is TRBV12-2 and J is TRBJ2-4; the listed D gene, TRBD2, was not tested against the DNA. TRBV12-2 has pseudogene status. The CDR3 extends over 13 amino acids. This chain's CDR3 is CASRLLAKNIQYF. CDR3 nucleotide sequence: TGTGCAAGTCGCTTACTAGCCAAAAACATTCAGTACTTC.

The chain has TRBV4-1 and TRBJ2-1; 11 bases are a match to TRBD1. The ends lost 8 bases at V and 7 bases at J; junction bases unmatched: 4. Germline CDR1 and CDR2: MGHRA and YSYEKL. CDR3 length: 13 residues. This CDR3 reads CASAGQGANEQFF. The CDR3 DNA is TGCGCCAGCGCCGGACAGGGGGCAAATGAGCAGTTCTTC.

The CDR3 sequence: CASSVTRSIQYF. CDR3 in DNA: TGTGCCAGCAGTGTGACACGAAGCATTCAGTACTTC. The V call is TRBV6-1, the J call TRBJ2-4; no reliable D call. Germline CDR1 MNHNS, CDR2 SASEGT. The CDR3 is 12 residues long. Trimming pared 4 bases from V and 9 bases from J, leaving 10 bases between.

The rearrangement joins TRBV5-1 to TRBJ2-3; 12 bases fit TRBD2. V lost 0 bases, J lost 4 bases, and 6 bases stayed unmatched. The CDR3 length is 17 residues. Germline CDR1 SGHRS, CDR2 YFSETQ. The DNA for the CDR3 is TGCGCCAGCAGCTTGGGAACTAGCGGGGGGAGGTCAGATACGCAGTATTTT. Protein sequence: CASSLGTSGGRSDTQYF.

The V and J genes are TRBV9 and TRBJ2-3; 16 positions match TRBD2. Losses at the gene ends were 2 bases for V and 6 bases for J; bases not matched to a gene: 3. The CDR3 has 16 residues. Germline CDR1 and CDR2: SGDLS and YYNGEE. The DNA of the CDR3 is TGTGCCAGCAGCGTGGGACTAGCGGGGGGGTTGGATACGCAGTATTTT. Translated, it gives CASSVGLAGGLDTQYF.

This clone was recorded once. The J gene is TRBJ1-3, the V gene TRBV7-2, with no clear D. The CDR3 is made up of 13 amino acids. Between the trimmed V and J ends, which lost 5 bases and 4 bases, there was a span of 9 bases. The germline gives CDR1 SGHTA, CDR2 FQGNSA. CDR3 nucleotide sequence: TGTGCCAGCAGCCCCGGGTCCGGAAACACCATATATTTT. Translating it yields CASSPGSGNTIYF.